This T cell receptor beta chain appears in the sequencing data of a study of CXCR3-negative and CXCR3-positive naive CD8 T cells. The libraries of TRB cDNA were constructed through 5' RACE using UMI labels. TCRdb re-called the 5' RACE reads, yielding one record per CDR3 amino acid sequence without DNA. This sample's table has tens of thousands of distinct CDR3 sequences. The TCR sequence derives from a human donor in good health. Some clones in this sample may be carry-over from other donors' samples. The specimen was memory CD8+ T cells from blood.

Here the CDR3 reads CASSYTQASPGELFF. The rearrangement links TRBV6-6 to TRBJ2-2. The CDR3 has 15 amino acids. CDR1 is MNHNY and CDR2 is SVGAGI in the germline V gene (reference sequence).